This is a list of T cell receptor beta chains from one sample in a study of blood T cell repertoires in COVID-19. Here immunoSEQ multiplex PCR was the method, and the copy in TCRdb shows in-frame clones only, minus some. The top ten clones hold 2% to 2.5% of a sample with about 120,000 clones, 83% of them seen once. The sample was peripheral blood. These receptor sequences come from a young man with acute or convalescent COVID-19. Both conserved end residues are part of each CDR3. The D gene is left open where the match is weak. Clone size is shown for a subset of rows, as once, few, many or a class of expanded clone.

V,J,size,D,DNA,CDR3
TRBV11-3,TRBJ2-3,-,-,TGTGCCAGCAGCTTAGGCGCTCCCACAGATACGCAGTATTTT,CASSLGAPTDTQYF
TRBV7-8,TRBJ1-1,-,-,TGTGCCAGCAGCCCAGAGGCGGGGGGGCTGGGCACTGAAGCTTTCTTT,CASSPEAGGLGTEAFF
TRBV6-1,TRBJ2-1,-,TRBD2,TGTGCCAGCAGTGAAGGGACTAGCGGGAGGGGTGGTGAGCAGTTCTTC,CASSEGTSGRGGEQFF
TRBV30,TRBJ1-4,few,TRBD1,TGTGCCTGGAGTACTAAGGGCGGGACAGGTGAAAAACTGTTTTTT,CAWSTKGGTGEKLFF
TRBV7-9,TRBJ1-1,-,TRBD1,TGTGCCAGCAGCTCCAGCGGGTGGGACAGGGTGGCATTGAACACTGAAGCTTTCTTT,CASSSSGWDRVALNTEAFF
TRBV6-5,TRBJ2-5,-,-,TGTGCCAGCAAAGAGTATAGTAACCAAGAGACCCAGTACTTC,CASKEYSNQETQYF
TRBV12-3/TRBV12-4,TRBJ2-2,-,-,TGTGCCAGCAGTTTACTAGGTTCCGGGGAGCTGTTTTTT,CASSLLGSGELFF
TRBV6-5,TRBJ2-1,-,-,TGTGCCAGCAGAAAACTAGGGACTTCCTACAATGAGCAGTTCTTC,CASRKLGTSYNEQFF
TRBV5-6,TRBJ2-1,-,TRBD2,TGTGCCAGCAGCCCCATTAGCGGGGGGGCCCACAATGAGCAGTTCTTC,CASSPISGGAHNEQFF
TRBV5-6,TRBJ2-5,-,TRBD2,TGTGCCAGCAGCTTCAGAACTAGCGGGGGGGAGACCCAGTACTTC,CASSFRTSGGETQYF
TRBV30,TRBJ2-3,-,-,TGTGCCTGGAGGAGACGAGCTAGCGTTAAACCGCAGTATTTT,CAWRRRASVKPQYF
TRBV5-4,TRBJ2-3,once,TRBD1,TGTGCCAGCAGCCCTGGTCCGGACAGGGCCACAGATACGCAGTATTTT,CASSPGPDRATDTQYF
TRBV6-2/TRBV6-3,TRBJ2-7,-,TRBD1,TGTGCCAGCAGTTCGGGACAGGAGGGTTCCGAGCAGTACTTC,CASSSGQEGSEQYF
TRBV5-1,TRBJ2-5,-,-,TGCGCCAGCAGCTTGGTTGGCACCAAAAAAGAGACCCAGTACTTC,CASSLVGTKKETQYF
TRBV6-1,TRBJ1-3,-,TRBD1,TGTGCCAGCAGTGAAGGGACAGGGGGTGGAAACACCATATATTTT,CASSEGTGGGNTIYF
TRBV19,TRBJ1-5,-,TRBD1,TGTGCCAGTAGTGCAACAGGGGATTGGAATCAGCCCCAGCATTTT,CASSATGDWNQPQHF
TRBV2,TRBJ1-4,few,-,TGTGCCAGCAGTGACCGAGGAACAACTAATGAAAAACTGTTTTTT,CASSDRGTTNEKLFF
TRBV12-3/TRBV12-4,TRBJ1-5,-,TRBD1,TGTGCCAGCAGTGGACAGGGCAATCAGCCCCAGCATTTT,CASSGQGNQPQHF
TRBV9,TRBJ2-3,-,TRBD1,TGTGCCAGCAGCGAAGCAGGGGGCTCAGATACGCAGTATTTT,CASSEAGGSDTQYF
TRBV18,TRBJ1-2,-,-,TGTGCCAGCTCACCTACACAGGAGAACTATGGCTACACCTTC,CASSPTQENYGYTF
TRBV19,TRBJ1-6,-,-,TGTGCCAGTAGCCAATATGAGGAATCACCCCTCCACTTT,CASSQYEESPLHF
TRBV21-1,TRBJ2-1,-,-,TGTGCCAGCAGACTAGCGGGGGTCAATGAGCAGTTCTTC,CASRLAGVNEQFF
TRBV7-2,TRBJ1-2,-,TRBD1,TGTGCCAGCAGCTTACACAGGGGGCAGACTGGCTACACCTTC,CASSLHRGQTGYTF
TRBV25-1,TRBJ2-7,-,-,TGTGCCAGCAGTGAAAACCCCTTCGGGGTGGCCTACGAGCAGTACTTC,CASSENPFGVAYEQYF
TRBV7-3,TRBJ1-3,-,TRBD1,TGTGCCAGCAGCTCGGACAGGGTTAGAAACACCATATATTTT,CASSSDRVRNTIYF
TRBV9,TRBJ2-1,-,TRBD2,TGTGCCAGCAGCCAAAAACCGAGACTAGCGGGGAGCTCCTACAATGAGCAGTTCTTC,CASSQKPRLAGSSYNEQFF
TRBV7-3,TRBJ2-1,-,-,TGTGCCAGCAGCTTAATGGGGACAATTTACAATGAGCAGTTCTTC,CASSLMGTIYNEQFF
TRBV30,TRBJ1-5,once,-,TGTGCCTGGAGTGTCAGGGGCAATCAGCCCCAGCATTTT,CAWSVRGNQPQHF